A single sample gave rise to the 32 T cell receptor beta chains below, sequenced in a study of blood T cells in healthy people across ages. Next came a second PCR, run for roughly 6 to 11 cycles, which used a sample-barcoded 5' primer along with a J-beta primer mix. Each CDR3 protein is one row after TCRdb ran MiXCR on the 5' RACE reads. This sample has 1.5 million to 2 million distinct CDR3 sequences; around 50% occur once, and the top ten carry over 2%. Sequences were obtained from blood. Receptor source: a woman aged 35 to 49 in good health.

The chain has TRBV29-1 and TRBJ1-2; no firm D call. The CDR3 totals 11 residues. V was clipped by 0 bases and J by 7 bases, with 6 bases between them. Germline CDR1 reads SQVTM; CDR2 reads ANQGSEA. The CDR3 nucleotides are TGCAGCGTTGAAGAAGGCGTTGGCTACACCTTC. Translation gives CSVEEGVGYTF.

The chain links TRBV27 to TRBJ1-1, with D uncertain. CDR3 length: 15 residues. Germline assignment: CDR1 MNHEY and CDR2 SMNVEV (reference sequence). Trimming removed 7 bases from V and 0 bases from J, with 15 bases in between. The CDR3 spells CASTVKGGMNTEAFF. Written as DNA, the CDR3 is TGTGCCAGCACCGTTAAAGGCGGAATGAACACTGAAGCTTTCTTT.

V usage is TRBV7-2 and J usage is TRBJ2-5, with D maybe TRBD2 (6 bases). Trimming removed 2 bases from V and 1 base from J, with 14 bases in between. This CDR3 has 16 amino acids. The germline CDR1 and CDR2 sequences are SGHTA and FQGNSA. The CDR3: CASSLSSTSRQETQYF. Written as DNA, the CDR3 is TGTGCCAGCAGCTTATCCTCTACTAGCCGCCAAGAGACCCAGTACTTC.

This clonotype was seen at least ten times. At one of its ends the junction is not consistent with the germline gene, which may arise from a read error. CDR3 nucleotides: TGCGCCAGCAGCTTGGGCCGGGACTCCTACGAGCAGTACTTC. Protein sequence: CASSLGRDSYEQYF. V usage is TRBV6-6 and J usage is TRBJ2-7; maybe TRBD2 (5 bases). This CDR3 has 14 residues. In germline, CDR1 is MNHNY, CDR2 SVGAGI (reference sequence).

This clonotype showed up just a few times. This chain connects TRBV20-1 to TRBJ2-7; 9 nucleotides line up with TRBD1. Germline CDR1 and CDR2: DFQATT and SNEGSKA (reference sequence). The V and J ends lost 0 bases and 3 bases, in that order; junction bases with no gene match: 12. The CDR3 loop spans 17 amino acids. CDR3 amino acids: CSARDLWSGQGDYEQYF. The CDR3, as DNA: TGCAGTGCTAGAGATCTTTGGTCGGGACAGGGTGACTACGAGCAGTACTTC.

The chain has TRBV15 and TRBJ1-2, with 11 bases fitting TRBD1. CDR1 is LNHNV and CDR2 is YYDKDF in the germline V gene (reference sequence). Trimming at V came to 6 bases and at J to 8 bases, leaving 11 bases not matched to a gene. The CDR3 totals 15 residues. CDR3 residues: CATRGQGAWPYGYTF. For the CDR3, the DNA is TGTGCCACCAGAGGACAGGGGGCCTGGCCCTACGGCTACACCTTC.

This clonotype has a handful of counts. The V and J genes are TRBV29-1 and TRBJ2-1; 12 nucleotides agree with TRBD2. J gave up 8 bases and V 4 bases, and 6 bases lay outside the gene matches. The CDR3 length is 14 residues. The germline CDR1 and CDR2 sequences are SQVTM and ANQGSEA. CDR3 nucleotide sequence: TGCAGCGTTGCTAGCGGGGGGGCCAATCATGAGCAGTTCTTC. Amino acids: CSVASGGANHEQFF.

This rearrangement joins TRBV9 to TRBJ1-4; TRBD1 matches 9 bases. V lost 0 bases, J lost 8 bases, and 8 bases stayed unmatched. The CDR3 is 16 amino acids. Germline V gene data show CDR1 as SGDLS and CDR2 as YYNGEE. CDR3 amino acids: CASSVGNRGPGEKLFF. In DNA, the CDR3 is TGTGCCAGCAGCGTAGGCAACAGGGGGCCGGGGGAAAAACTGTTTTTT.

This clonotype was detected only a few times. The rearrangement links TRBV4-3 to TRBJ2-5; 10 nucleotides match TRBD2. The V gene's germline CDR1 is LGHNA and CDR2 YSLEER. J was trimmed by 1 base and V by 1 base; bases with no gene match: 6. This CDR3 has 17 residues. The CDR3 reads CASSQGRLAGAQETQYF. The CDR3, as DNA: TGCGCCAGCAGCCAAGGTCGTCTAGCGGGGGCCCAAGAGACCCAGTACTTC.

The CDR3: CASRRGVVGDEQFF. In DNA form, the CDR3 reads TGTGCCAGCAGACGAGGTGTGGTTGGCGATGAGCAGTTCTTC. The chain links TRBV25-1 to TRBJ2-1; D remains unclear. The CDR3 has 14 amino acids. Germline CDR1 reads MGHDK; CDR2 reads SYGVNS. Trimming removed 6 bases at V and 8 bases at J, with 17 bases between.

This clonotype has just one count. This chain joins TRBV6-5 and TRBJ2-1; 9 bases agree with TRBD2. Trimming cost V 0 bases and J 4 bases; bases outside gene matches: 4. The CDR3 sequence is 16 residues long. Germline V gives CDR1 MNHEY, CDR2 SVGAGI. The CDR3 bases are TGTGCCAGCAGTTACTCAAGCCTAGCGGGGTACAATGAGCAGTTCTTC. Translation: CASSYSSLAGYNEQFF.

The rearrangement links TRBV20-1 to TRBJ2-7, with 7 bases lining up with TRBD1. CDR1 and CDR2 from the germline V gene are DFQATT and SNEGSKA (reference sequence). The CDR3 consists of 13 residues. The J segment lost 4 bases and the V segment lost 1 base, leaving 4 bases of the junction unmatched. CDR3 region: CSARAGTVYEQYF. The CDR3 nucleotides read TGCAGTGCTAGAGCGGGGACAGTTTACGAGCAGTACTTC.

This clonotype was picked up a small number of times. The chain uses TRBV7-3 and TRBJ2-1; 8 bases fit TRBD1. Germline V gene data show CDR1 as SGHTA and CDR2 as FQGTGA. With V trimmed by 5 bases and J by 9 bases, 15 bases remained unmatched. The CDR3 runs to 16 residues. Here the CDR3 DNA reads TGTGCCAGCAGCATCAGGGGGCGGTCTCCCTCGACTGAGCAGTTCTTC. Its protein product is CASSIRGRSPSTEQFF.

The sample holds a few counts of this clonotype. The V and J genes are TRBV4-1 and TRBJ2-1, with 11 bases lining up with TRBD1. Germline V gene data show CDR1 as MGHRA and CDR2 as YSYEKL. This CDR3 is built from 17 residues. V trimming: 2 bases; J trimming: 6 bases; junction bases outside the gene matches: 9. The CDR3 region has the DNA TGCGCCAGCAGCCAACCTCAGGAGGGGACAGGGGGCAATGAGCAGTTCTTC. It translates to CASSQPQEGTGGNEQFF.

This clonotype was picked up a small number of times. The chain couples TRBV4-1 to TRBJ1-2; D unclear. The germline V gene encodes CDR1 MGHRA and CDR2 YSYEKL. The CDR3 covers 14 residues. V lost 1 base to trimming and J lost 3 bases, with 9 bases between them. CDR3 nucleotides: TGCGCCAGCAGCCAAGTATTCCCGGACTATGGCTACACCTTC. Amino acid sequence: CASSQVFPDYGYTF.

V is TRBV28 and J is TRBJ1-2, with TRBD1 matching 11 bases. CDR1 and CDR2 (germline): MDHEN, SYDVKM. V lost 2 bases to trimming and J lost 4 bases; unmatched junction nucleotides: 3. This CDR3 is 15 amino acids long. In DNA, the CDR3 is TGTGCCAGCAGTTTAGGGACAGGGGGACCCTATGGCTACACCTTC. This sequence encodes CASSLGTGGPYGYTF.

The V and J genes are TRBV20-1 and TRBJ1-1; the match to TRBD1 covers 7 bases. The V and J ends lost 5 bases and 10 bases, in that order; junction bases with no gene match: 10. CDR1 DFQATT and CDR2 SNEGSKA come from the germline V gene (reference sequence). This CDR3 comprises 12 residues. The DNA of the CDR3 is TGCAGTGCTTACACAGGGGTAAATGGAGCTTTCTTT. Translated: CSAYTGVNGAFF.

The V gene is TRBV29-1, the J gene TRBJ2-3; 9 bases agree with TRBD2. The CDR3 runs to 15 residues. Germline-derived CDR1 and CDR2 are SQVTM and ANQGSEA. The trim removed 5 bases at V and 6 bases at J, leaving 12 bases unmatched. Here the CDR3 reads CSVLAGGHGMDTQYF. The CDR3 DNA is TGCAGCGTTCTGGCGGGGGGGCATGGTATGGATACGCAGTATTTT.

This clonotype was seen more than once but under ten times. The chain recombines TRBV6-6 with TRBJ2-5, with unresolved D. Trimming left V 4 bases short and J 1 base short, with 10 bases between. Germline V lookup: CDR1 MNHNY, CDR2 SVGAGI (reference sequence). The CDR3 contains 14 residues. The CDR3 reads CASSLQTPQETQYF. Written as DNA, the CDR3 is TGTGCCAGCAGTTTGCAGACACCCCAAGAGACCCAGTACTTC.

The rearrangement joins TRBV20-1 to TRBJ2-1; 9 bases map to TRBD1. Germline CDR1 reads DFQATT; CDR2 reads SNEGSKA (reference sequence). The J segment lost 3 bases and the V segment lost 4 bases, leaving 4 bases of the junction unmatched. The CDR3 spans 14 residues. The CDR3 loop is CSAIRDRDYNEQFF. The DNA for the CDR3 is TGCAGTGCTATCCGGGACAGGGACTACAATGAGCAGTTCTTC.

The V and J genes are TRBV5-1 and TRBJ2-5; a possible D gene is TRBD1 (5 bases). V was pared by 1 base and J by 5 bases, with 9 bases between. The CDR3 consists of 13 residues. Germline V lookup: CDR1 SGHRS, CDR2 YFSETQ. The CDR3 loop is CASSLRKGETQYF. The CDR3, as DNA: TGCGCCAGCAGCTTGCGCAAGGGGGAGACCCAGTACTTC.

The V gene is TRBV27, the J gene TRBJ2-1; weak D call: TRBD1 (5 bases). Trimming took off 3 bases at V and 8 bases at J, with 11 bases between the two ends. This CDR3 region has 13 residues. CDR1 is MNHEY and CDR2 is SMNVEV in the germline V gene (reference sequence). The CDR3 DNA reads TGTGCCAGCAGTTTGGGGCCCGTGGATGAGCAGTTCTTC. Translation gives CASSLGPVDEQFF.

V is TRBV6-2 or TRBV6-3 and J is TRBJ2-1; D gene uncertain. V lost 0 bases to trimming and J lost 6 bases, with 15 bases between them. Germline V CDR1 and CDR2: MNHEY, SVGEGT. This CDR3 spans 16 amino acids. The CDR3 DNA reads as TGTGCCAGCAGTTACTCGAAGACGGGTAGCCTCAATGAGCAGTTCTTC. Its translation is CASSYSKTGSLNEQFF.

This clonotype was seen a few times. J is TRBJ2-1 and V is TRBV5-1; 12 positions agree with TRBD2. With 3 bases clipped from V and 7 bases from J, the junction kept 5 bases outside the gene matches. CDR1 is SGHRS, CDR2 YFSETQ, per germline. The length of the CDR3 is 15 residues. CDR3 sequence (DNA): TGCGCCAGCAGCTCGGGACTAGCGGGCACGAATGAGCAGTTCTTC. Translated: CASSSGLAGTNEQFF. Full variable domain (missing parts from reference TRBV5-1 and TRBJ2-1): KAGVTQTPRYLIKTRGQQVTLSCSPISGHRSVSWYQQTPGQGLQFLFEYFSETQRNKGNFPGRFSGRQFSNSRSEMNVSTLELGDSALYLCASSSGLAGTNEQFFGPGTRLTVL.

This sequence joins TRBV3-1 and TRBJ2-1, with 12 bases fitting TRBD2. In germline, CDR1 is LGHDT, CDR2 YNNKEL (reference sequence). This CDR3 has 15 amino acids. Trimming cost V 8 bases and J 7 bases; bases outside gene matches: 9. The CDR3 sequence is CASQTRLAGVNEQFF. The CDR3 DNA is TGTGCCAGCCAGACCAGACTAGCGGGGGTGAATGAGCAGTTCTTC.

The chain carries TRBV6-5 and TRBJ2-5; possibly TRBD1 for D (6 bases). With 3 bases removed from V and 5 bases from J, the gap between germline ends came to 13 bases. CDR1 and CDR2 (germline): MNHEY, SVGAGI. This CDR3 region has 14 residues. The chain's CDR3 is CASSYLGGMETQYF. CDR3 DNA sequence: TGTGCCAGCAGTTATCTTGGGGGCATGGAGACCCAGTACTTC.

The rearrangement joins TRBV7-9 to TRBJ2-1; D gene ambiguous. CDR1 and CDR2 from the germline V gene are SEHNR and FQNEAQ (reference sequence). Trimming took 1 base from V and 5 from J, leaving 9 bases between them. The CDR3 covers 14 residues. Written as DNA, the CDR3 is TGTGCCAGCAGCTTAGGGTCTCGGGACAATGAGCAGTTCTTC. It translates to CASSLGSRDNEQFF.

The CDR3 DNA is TGCAGTGCTATCGGGGCGATTAGCACAGATACGCAGTATTTT. This codes for CSAIGAISTDTQYF. The chain employs TRBV20-1 and TRBJ2-3; D possibly matches TRBD1 or TRBD2 (5 bases each). The V end was cut by 4 bases, the J end by 0 bases, with 11 bases between. The CDR3 is 14 amino acids. Per germline, CDR1 DFQATT and CDR2 SNEGSKA (reference sequence).

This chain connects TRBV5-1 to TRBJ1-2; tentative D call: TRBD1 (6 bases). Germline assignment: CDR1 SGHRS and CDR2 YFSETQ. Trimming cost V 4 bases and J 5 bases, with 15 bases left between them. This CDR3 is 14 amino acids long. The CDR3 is CASSERDITYGYTF. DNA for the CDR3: TGCGCCAGCAGCGAGAGGGACATTACTTATGGCTACACCTTC.

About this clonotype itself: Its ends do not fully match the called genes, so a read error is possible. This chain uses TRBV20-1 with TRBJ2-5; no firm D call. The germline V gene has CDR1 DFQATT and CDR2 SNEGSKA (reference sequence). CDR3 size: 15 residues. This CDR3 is CSALLQWPNKETQYF. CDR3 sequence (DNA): TGTAGTGCCCTCCTACAGTGGCCAAACAAAGAGACCCAGTACTTC.

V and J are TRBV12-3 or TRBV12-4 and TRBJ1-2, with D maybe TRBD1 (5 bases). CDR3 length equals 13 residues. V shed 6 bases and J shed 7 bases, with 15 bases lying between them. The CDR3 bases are TGTGCCAGCAGCACAGGCGGGGGAAGTGGCTACACCTTC. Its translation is CASSTGGGSGYTF.

CDR3 sequence reads: CASSPGGGGRRFNEKLFF. The CDR3 nucleotides are TGTGCCAGCAGCCCGGGAGGGGGCGGGCGACGATTTAATGAAAAACTGTTTTTT. This chain connects TRBV7-8 to TRBJ1-4, with 7 nucleotides matching TRBD1. CDR1 and CDR2 (germline): SGHVS, FQNEAQ. The CDR3 contains 18 residues. V shed 5 bases, J shed 4 bases, and the junction held 16 bases outside the gene matches. The whole variable domain, remainder taken from reference TRBV7-8 and TRBJ1-4, is GAGVSQSPRYKVAKRGQDVALRCDPISGHVSLFWYQQALGQGPEFLTYFQNEAQLDKSGLPSDRFFAERPEGSVSTLKIQRTQQEDSAVYLCASSPGGGGRRFNEKLFFGSGTQLSVL.